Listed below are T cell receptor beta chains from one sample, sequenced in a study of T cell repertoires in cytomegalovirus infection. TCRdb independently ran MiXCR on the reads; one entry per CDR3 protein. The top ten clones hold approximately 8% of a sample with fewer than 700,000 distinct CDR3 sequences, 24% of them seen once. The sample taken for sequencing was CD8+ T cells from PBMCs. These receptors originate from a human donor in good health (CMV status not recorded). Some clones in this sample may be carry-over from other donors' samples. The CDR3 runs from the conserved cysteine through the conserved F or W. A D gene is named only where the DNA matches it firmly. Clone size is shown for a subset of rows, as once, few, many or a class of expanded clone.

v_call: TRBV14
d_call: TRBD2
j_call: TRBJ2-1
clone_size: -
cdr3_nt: TGTGCCAGCAGCCCGACTGGGGGGGGTGATGAGCAGTTCTTC
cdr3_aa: CASSPTGGGDEQFF

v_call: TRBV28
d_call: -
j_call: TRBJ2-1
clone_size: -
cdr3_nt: TGTGCCAGCGCCTCCGGTGAGCAGTTCTTC
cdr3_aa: CASASGEQFF

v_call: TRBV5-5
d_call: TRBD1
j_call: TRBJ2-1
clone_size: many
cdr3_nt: TGTGCCAGCAGCTTGGACGCGGACAGGATGACTGAGGATGAGCAGTTCTTC
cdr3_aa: CASSLDADRMTEDEQFF

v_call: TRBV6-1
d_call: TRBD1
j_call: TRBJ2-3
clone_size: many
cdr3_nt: TGTGCCAGCTGGGACAGGACTAATACGCAGTATTTT
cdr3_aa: CASWDRTNTQYF

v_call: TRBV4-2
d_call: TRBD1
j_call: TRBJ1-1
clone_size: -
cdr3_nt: TGTGCCAGCAGCCAAGAGCCAAATATGAGGGGGCTCAGAGGCACTGAAGCTTTCTTT
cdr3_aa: CASSQEPNMRGLRGTEAFF

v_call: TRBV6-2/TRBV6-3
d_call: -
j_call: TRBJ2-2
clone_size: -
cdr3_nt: TGTGCCAGCAGGAACTCCGACCGGATCCTCGGGGAGCTGTTTTTT
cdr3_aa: CASRNSDRILGELFF

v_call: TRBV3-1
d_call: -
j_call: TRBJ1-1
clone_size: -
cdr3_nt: TGTGCCAGCAGCCAAGAAGCCGTCAGCAACACTGAAGCTTTCTTT
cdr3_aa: CASSQEAVSNTEAFF

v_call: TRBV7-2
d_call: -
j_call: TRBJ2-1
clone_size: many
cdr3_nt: TGTGCCAGCAGCCCGACGGCGGTTGCCTACAATGAGCAGTTCTTC
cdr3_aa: CASSPTAVAYNEQFF

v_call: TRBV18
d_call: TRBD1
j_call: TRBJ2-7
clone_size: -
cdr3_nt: TGTGCCAGCTCACCCGGGGACAGGATCGATGAGCAGTACTTC
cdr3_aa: CASSPGDRIDEQYF

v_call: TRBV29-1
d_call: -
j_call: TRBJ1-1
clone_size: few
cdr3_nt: TGCAGCGTTACCTACAGGGCTGAAGCTTTCTTT
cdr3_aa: CSVTYRAEAFF

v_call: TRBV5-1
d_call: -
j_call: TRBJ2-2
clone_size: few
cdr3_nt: TGCGCCAGCAGCTTGGGGCAATACGGCACCGGGGAGCTGTTTTTT
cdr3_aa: CASSLGQYGTGELFF

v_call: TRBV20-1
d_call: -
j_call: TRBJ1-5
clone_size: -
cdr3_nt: TGCAGTGCTAGAGAAGGGTATGGCAATCAGCCCCAGCATTTT
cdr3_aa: CSAREGYGNQPQHF

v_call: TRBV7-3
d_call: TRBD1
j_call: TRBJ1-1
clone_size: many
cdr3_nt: TGTGCCAGCAGCATGGGACAGGGGGGAGCTTTCTTT
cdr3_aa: CASSMGQGGAFF

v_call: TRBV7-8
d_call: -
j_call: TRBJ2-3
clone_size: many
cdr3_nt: TGTGCCAGCAGCCTCCTCTTCAGGCAGCAGTTCACAGATACGCAGTATTTT
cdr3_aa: CASSLLFRQQFTDTQYF

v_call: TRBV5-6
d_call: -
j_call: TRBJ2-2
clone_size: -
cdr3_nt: TGTGCCAGCAGCTTGCTTCCGGGACCCTATACGAACACCGGGGAGCTGTTTTTT
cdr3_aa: CASSLLPGPYTNTGELFF

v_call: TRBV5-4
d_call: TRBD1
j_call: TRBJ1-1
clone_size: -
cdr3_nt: TGTGCCAGCAGGGGGACAGGGGACACTGAAGCTTTCTTT
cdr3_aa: CASRGTGDTEAFF